The 28 T cell receptor beta chains presented below share a single source sample, sequenced in a study of cytomegalovirus exposure and HLA in healthy donors (dated by TCRdb to about 2017). Libraries were prepared through the immunoSEQ multiplex PCR assay. The multiplex PCR relied on a mix of 60 forward primers for TCR Vbeta segments and 13 reverse primers for TCR Jbeta segments. TCRdb mirrors the immuneACCESS table, restricted to in-frame sequences. Some clones are absent from its copies; in checked studies, under half trace to an unresolved V gene, and the reason for the others is unknown. The sample contains 150,000 to 200,000 clones, 75% to 90% of them found a single time. 1.1% to 1.5% of the sample is taken by the ten largest. The material sequenced was PBMCs. Receptors were obtained from a girl aged 10 to 17 in good health and CMV-seropositive.

The chain links TRBV27 to TRBJ2-7; 7 nucleotides agree with TRBD2. The CDR3 is 14 amino acids. Trimming took 2 bases from V and 4 from J; bases not matched to a gene: 5. Germline V lookup: CDR1 MNHEY, CDR2 SMNVEV (reference sequence). CDR3 in amino acids: CASSLGTKGYEQYF. CDR3 nucleotide sequence: TGTGCCAGCAGTTTAGGGACTAAAGGGTACGAGCAGTACTTC.

The V and J genes are TRBV2 and TRBJ2-1; a possible D gene is TRBD2 (5 bases). Per the germline V gene, CDR1 is SNHLY and CDR2 is FYNNEI. The CDR3 sequence is 11 residues long. The V end lost 10 bases, the J end lost 3 bases, and 7 bases lay between the germline ends. The CDR3 is CATRGYNEQFF. As DNA, the CDR3 is TGTGCCACCCGGGGCTACAATGAGCAGTTCTTC. Combining the CDR3 with reference TRBV2 and TRBJ2-1 gives the whole variable domain EPEVTQTPSHQVTQMGQEVILRCVPISNHLYFYWYRQILGQKVEFLVSFYNNEISEKSEIFDDQFSVERPDGSNFTLKIRSTKLEDSAMYFCATRGYNEQFFGPGTRLTVL.

The rearrangement joins TRBV6-1 to TRBJ1-5; TRBD1 aligns across 7 bases. Looked up from germline, CDR1 is MNHNS and CDR2 is SASEGT. V was pared by 10 bases and J by 4 bases, with 10 bases of the junction left unmatched. The CDR3 has 14 amino acids. DNA for the CDR3: TGTGCCACTGGAAAAGGACAGGAAAATCAGCCCCAGCATTTT. It yields the protein CATGKGQENQPQHF.

This clone was picked up a small number of times. The V call is TRBV7-6, the J call TRBJ2-3, with D tentatively TRBD1 (5 bases). The CDR3 consists of 15 residues. Trimming shortened V by 5 bases and J by 0 bases, and 12 bases separated the two germline ends. Germline assignment: CDR1 SGHVS and CDR2 FNYEAQ. CDR3 amino acids: CASSHRQTSTDTQYF. CDR3 nucleotide sequence: TGTGCCAGCAGCCACAGGCAGACTAGCACAGATACGCAGTATTTT. The variable domain in full, with the rest retrieved from reference TRBV7-6 and TRBJ2-3, is GAGVSQSPRYKVTKRGQDVALRCDPISGHVSLYWYRQALGQGPEFLTYFNYEAQQDKSGLPNDRFSAERPEGSISTLTIQRTEQRDSAMYRCASSHRQTSTDTQYFGPGTRLTVL.

The rearrangement uses TRBV29-1 and TRBJ2-5; 9 positions agree with TRBD2. This CDR3 spans 13 amino acids. V lost 8 bases to trimming and J lost 1 base; unmatched junction nucleotides: 5. Per germline, CDR1 SQVTM and CDR2 ANQGSEA. This CDR3 reads CSLMTSGQETQYF. CDR3 nucleotide sequence: TGCAGCCTGATGACTAGCGGCCAAGAGACCCAGTACTTC.

The V call is TRBV18, the J call TRBJ2-5; perhaps TRBD1 as D (5 bases). The V and J ends lost 6 bases and 3 bases respectively, with 11 bases between them. Germline V gene sequence: CDR1 KGHSH, CDR2 LQKENI. This CDR3 contains 13 residues. The CDR3, as DNA: TGTGCCAGCTCCTCAGGGCTGGAAGAGACCCAGTACTTC. Translated, it gives CASSSGLEETQYF.

This clone was observed once. The genes are TRBV7-9 and TRBJ2-1; 8 positions agree with TRBD1. The CDR3 loop spans 14 amino acids. Germline V lookup: CDR1 SEHNR, CDR2 FQNEAQ (reference sequence). V shed 4 bases and J 8 bases; nucleotides not matched to a gene: 7. For the CDR3, the DNA is TGTGCCAGCAGCTCAGGGGGCATCTGGGATGAGCAGTTCTTC. Its translation: CASSSGGIWDEQFF.

This chain connects TRBV4-1 to TRBJ2-7; no reliable D call. The CDR3 sequence is 16 residues long. CDR1 and CDR2 from the germline V gene are MGHRA and YSYEKL. V was trimmed by 3 bases and J by 1 base, leaving 16 bases between them. Here the CDR3 reads CASSHSGQSLSYEQYF. In DNA, the CDR3 is TGCGCCAGCAGCCATTCTGGCCAGTCTCTTTCCTACGAGCAGTACTTC.

The J gene is TRBJ1-5, the V gene TRBV7-2, with 8 bases identical to TRBD1. CDR1 and CDR2 (germline): SGHTA, FQGNSA. The CDR3 length is 14 residues. V lost 10 bases, J lost 4 bases, and 9 bases stayed unmatched. CDR3 DNA: TGTGCCACCTCCGGGACAGGAGGTAATCAGCCCCAGCATTTT. Protein sequence: CATSGTGGNQPQHF.

This clone has just a few counts. This sequence joins TRBV25-1 and TRBJ2-5; D not resolved. The CDR3 has 13 amino acids. V was shortened by 2 bases and J by 1 base, with 5 bases between the two germline ends. Per the germline V gene, CDR1 is MGHDK and CDR2 is SYGVNS. The CDR3 reads CASSEPSQETQYF. The CDR3 DNA sequence: TGTGCCAGCAGTGAACCCAGCCAAGAGACCCAGTACTTC.

This clone was recorded once. The CDR3 loop is CAWDRAPRNEQYF. The DNA of the CDR3 is TGTGCCTGGGACAGGGCGCCGAGAAACGAGCAGTACTTC. The chain couples TRBV30 to TRBJ2-7; 7 bases are a match to TRBD1. Trimming removed 5 bases from V and 5 bases from J; junction bases left unmatched: 9. This CDR3 is 13 amino acids long. Germline assignment: CDR1 GTSNPN and CDR2 SVGIG (reference sequence). The variable domain in full, completed from reference TRBV30 and TRBJ2-7, reads SQTIHQWPATLVQPVGSPLSLECTVEGTSNPNLYWYRQAAGRGLQLLFYSVGIGQISSEVPQNLSASRPQDRQFILSSKKLLLSDSGFYLCAWDRAPRNEQYFGPGTRLTVT.

The chain links TRBV7-9 to TRBJ1-1; D is uncertain. V shed 4 bases and J shed 0 bases, with 9 bases lying between them. Germline CDR1 SEHNR, CDR2 FQNEAQ (reference sequence). This CDR3 contains 14 residues. CDR3 DNA: TGTGCCAGCAGCTCCGGGAGATTGAACACTGAAGCTTTCTTT. As protein: CASSSGRLNTEAFF.

This clone has just a few counts. The chain couples TRBV18 to TRBJ2-2; maybe TRBD2 (6 bases). CDR3 length: 15 residues. Germline CDR1 and CDR2: KGHSH and LQKENI. Trimming shortened V by 6 bases and J by 5 bases, and 16 bases separated the two germline ends. In nucleotides, the CDR3 is TGTGCCAGCTCCCAACAGACTAGAAAGACCGGGGAGCTGTTTTTT. Amino acid sequence: CASSQQTRKTGELFF. The full variable domain, its missing parts supplied by reference TRBV18 and TRBJ2-2, is NAGVMQNPRHLVRRRGQEARLRCSPMKGHSHVYWYRQLPEEGLKFMVYLQKENIIDESGMPKERFSAEFPKEGPSILRIQQVVRGDSAAYFCASSQQTRKTGELFFGEGSRLTVL.

The CDR3 region has the DNA TGTGCCAGCACCTCGTTCCTCAGTACCTGGGATACGCAGTATTTT. Protein product: CASTSFLSTWDTQYF. The chain is built from TRBV7-9 and TRBJ2-3; D ambiguous. Germline-derived CDR1 and CDR2 are SEHNR and FQNEAQ (reference sequence). The CDR3 runs to 15 residues. V lost 7 bases, J lost 6 bases, and 20 bases lay in between.

The J gene is TRBJ2-6, the V gene TRBV10-3, with D possibly matching TRBD1 (8 bases). The germline V gene encodes CDR1 ENHRY and CDR2 SYGVKD. CDR3 length: 17 amino acids. V was pared by 2 bases and J by 0 bases, with 11 bases between. The CDR3 spells CAISETGGASGANVLTF. DNA of the CDR3: TGTGCCATCAGTGAGACAGGGGGGGCCTCTGGGGCCAACGTCCTGACTTTC.

V gene TRBV14 combines with J gene TRBJ2-1; D gene ambiguous. The CDR3 length is 15 residues. Germline loops: CDR1 SGHDN, CDR2 FVKESK. Trimming took 4 bases from V and 1 from J, leaving 11 bases between them. CDR3 sequence: CASSLDLGSYNEQFF. In nucleotides, the CDR3 is TGTGCCAGCAGCCTAGATCTAGGTTCCTACAATGAGCAGTTCTTC.

The chain links TRBV10-3 to TRBJ2-3, with 15 bases fitting TRBD2. Germline loops: CDR1 ENHRY, CDR2 SYGVKD. The J segment lost 0 bases and the V segment lost 6 bases, leaving 10 bases of the junction unmatched. The CDR3 totals 19 residues. CDR3 bases: TGTGCCATCAGGGGGAGGACTAGCGGGAGGGCCATAAGCACAGATACGCAGTATTTT. Amino acids: CAIRGRTSGRAISTDTQYF.

V and J are TRBV10-3 and TRBJ2-7, with TRBD2 matching 10 bases. The CDR3 is 16 amino acids. The germline CDR1 and CDR2 sequences are ENHRY and SYGVKD. Germline trimming cut 0 bases from V and 9 bases from J; bases unmatched to any gene: 11. The CDR3 loop is CAISESSSGRAGSQYF. The CDR3, as DNA: TGTGCCATCAGTGAGTCTTCGAGCGGGAGGGCCGGATCGCAGTACTTC.

The CDR3, as DNA: TGTGCCAGCAGCTTGGCCGGCGGGAGTTACACAGATACGCAGTATTTT. Amino acids: CASSLAGGSYTDTQYF. This rearrangement joins TRBV5-6 to TRBJ2-3, with 7 bases matching TRBD2. V trimming: 0 bases; J trimming: 2 bases; junction bases outside the gene matches: 6. Germline CDR1 SGHDT, CDR2 YYEEEE. The CDR3 extends over 16 amino acids. The variable domain in full, with the rest retrieved from reference TRBV5-6 and TRBJ2-3, is DAGVTQSPTHLIKTRGQQVTLRCSPKSGHDTVSWYQQALGQGPQFIFQYYEEEERQRGNFPDRFSGHQFPNYSSELNVNALLLGDSALYLCASSLAGGSYTDTQYFGPGTRLTVL.

The chain joins TRBV6-6 to TRBJ2-7; 11 bases align to TRBD2. Looked up from germline, CDR1 is MNHNY and CDR2 is SVGAGI (reference sequence). V shed 2 bases and J 0 bases; nucleotides not matched to a gene: 3. The CDR3 extends over 16 amino acids. The CDR3 DNA follows: TGTGCCAGCAGTTACGGACTAGCGGGTAGCTCCTACGAGCAGTACTTC. Its translation is CASSYGLAGSSYEQYF.

The chain employs TRBV30 and TRBJ1-5, with D tentatively TRBD1 (6 bases). Between the trimmed V and J ends, which lost 2 bases and 9 bases, there was a span of 11 bases. Looked up from germline, CDR1 is GTSNPN and CDR2 is SVGIG (reference sequence). The CDR3 length is 12 residues. For the CDR3, the DNA is TGTGCCTGGAGTCCTTTGACAGGGCCCCAGCATTTT. This sequence encodes CAWSPLTGPQHF.

The CDR3 is CASSLAAGGSEQYF. DNA of the CDR3: TGTGCCAGCAGCTTAGCAGCGGGAGGCAGCGAGCAGTACTTC. V is TRBV11-3 and J is TRBJ2-7; 9 bases align to TRBD2. CDR1 SGHNT and CDR2 YENEEA come from the germline V gene. This CDR3 contains 14 residues. V shed 1 base, J shed 6 bases, and the junction held 4 bases outside the gene matches. The complete variable domain, with remaining parts taken from reference TRBV11-3 and TRBJ2-7, reads EAGVVQSPRYKIIEKKQPVAFWCNPISGHNTLYWYLQNLGQGPELLIRYENEEAVDDSQLPKDRFSAERLKGVDSTLKIQPAELGDSAVYLCASSLAAGGSEQYFGPGTRLTVT.

In this sample, this clone turned up once. The genes are TRBV14 and TRBJ2-7, with 13 bases identical to TRBD2. Germline lookup yields CDR1 SGHDN and CDR2 FVKESK. After removal of 2 bases from V and 3 bases from J, the junction contained 7 bases not matched to a gene. The CDR3 covers 17 residues. The CDR3 sequence is CASSQHHGLAGDYEQYF. In nucleotides, the CDR3 is TGTGCCAGCAGCCAACATCATGGACTAGCGGGGGACTACGAGCAGTACTTC.

This clone was counted only a few times. V gene TRBV27 combines with J gene TRBJ2-3; D gene ambiguous. The CDR3 has 16 residues. CDR1 MNHEY and CDR2 SMNVEV come from the germline V gene (reference sequence). Trimming took off 0 bases at V and 2 bases at J, with 12 bases between the two ends. CDR3 sequence: CASSLSPVYLTDTQYF. The DNA for the CDR3 is TGTGCCAGCAGTTTATCGCCGGTTTATCTCACAGATACGCAGTATTTT.

The chain joins TRBV15 to TRBJ2-3, with TRBD2 matching over 8 bases. CDR3 size: 15 residues. V lost 4 bases, J lost 5 bases, and 8 bases stayed unmatched. Germline assignment: CDR1 LNHNV and CDR2 YYDKDF (reference sequence). This CDR3 is CATSNIAGLGDTQYF. The CDR3, as DNA: TGTGCCACCAGCAACATAGCGGGACTAGGAGATACGCAGTATTTT.

V and J are TRBV4-2 and TRBJ2-7; 11 positions match TRBD2. With V trimmed by 1 base and J by 4 bases, 6 bases remained unmatched. Germline loops: CDR1 LGHNA, CDR2 YNFKEQ. The length of the CDR3 is 16 residues. The CDR3 loop reads CASSQAQGTSGYEQYF. The CDR3 DNA sequence: TGTGCCAGCAGCCAAGCCCAGGGGACTAGCGGTTACGAGCAGTACTTC.

The chain links TRBV18 to TRBJ2-5, with a tentative D call TRBD1 (5 bases). V dropped 2 bases and J dropped 1 base, with 8 bases sitting between them. Germline V CDR1 and CDR2: KGHSH, LQKENI. This CDR3 has 14 amino acids. CDR3 sequence (DNA): TGTGCCAGCTCACCAGCAGGGTTCCAAGAGACCCAGTACTTC. Its protein product is CASSPAGFQETQYF.

This clone was observed a handful of times. This chain joins TRBV5-4 and TRBJ1-2; possible D gene TRBD1, 5 bases. The germline V gene has CDR1 SGHNT and CDR2 YYREEE (reference sequence). This CDR3 spans 11 amino acids. The CDR3 is CATGGSYGYTF. The CDR3 DNA reads TGTGCGACGGGGGGTAGCTATGGCTACACCTTC.